This TCR beta chain was profiled in a study of OX40 agonist ivuxolimab in advanced cancers. Some background on the complete study: Ivuxolimab was an agonistic, fully human IgG2 monoclonal antibody directed against OX40 (CD134), a costimulatory receptor. In the dose-escalation cohort, roughly 80% of patients were male, and the mean age was approximately 55 years, with a range of roughly 20 to 80. The paper covers the monotherapy dose-escalation part of the phase I ivuxolimab trial, which included N = 52 patients. The point of sequencing TCRbeta in the periphery was to test whether ivuxolimab changed TCR sequence diversity and drove clonal T-cell expansion. Of the approximately 54 patients in dose escalation, about 20 had hepatocellular carcinoma, some 15 had melanoma, 9 had renal cell carcinoma and 9 had head and neck cancer. Intravenous ivuxolimab was administered to patients every 2 weeks at six dose levels: 0.01, 0.1, 0.3, 1.5, 3 and 10 mg/kg. Partial responses occurred in three dose-escalation patients: two with cutaneous melanoma and one with hepatocellular carcinoma. Patients were allowed to have had prior anti-PD-1, anti-PD-L1 or anti-CTLA-4 therapy, and approximately 40% of the dose-escalation patients had been treated with checkpoint inhibitors. Overall study results and their limits: After ivuxolimab, expanded clones were on average more numerous among CD8+ T cells than among CD4+ T cells. Low levels of normalized T-cell clonal expansion were also shown by some nonresponding patients. At doses of 0.1 to 3.0 mg/kg, clonal expansion of both CD4+ and CD8+ T cells in blood was seen between baseline and week 6. Antigen specificity was not determined for the clonally expanded peripheral T cells. Partial responders in the 0.1-3.0 mg/kg groups had among the lowest normalized peripheral clonal expansion, especially among CD8+ T cells.

Patients with autoimmune disease history or receiving systemic immunosuppression were excluded from the trial. Peripheral blood for TCR sequencing was drawn from every dose cohort at baseline, at cycle 4 day 1 and at cycle 7 day 1. The samples were drawn from a first-in-human, open-label, multicenter phase I dose-escalation trial of ivuxolimab. Adults with locally advanced or metastatic melanoma, renal cell, hepatocellular, or head and neck squamous cell carcinoma were enrolled in the trial. Before TCR sequencing, CD4+ T cells and CD8+ T cells from peripheral blood were sorted into separate populations. The germline V gene sets CDR1 to SNHLY and CDR2 to FYNNEI. The CDR3 numbers 16 residues from cysteine through phenylalanine. This entry keeps only the CDR3 DNA: 48 bases, framed from base 1. V ends up 5 bases short and J 0 bases short, with an unmatched junction base count of 6. Genomic DNA was extracted from sorted cells for sequencing of the TCRbeta CDR3 region. The immunoSEQ Assay was used for sequencing of TCRbeta CDR3 regions. TCRdb's version of the immuneACCESS table is confined to in-frame rearrangements and falls short of the full clone set. An unresolved V gene accounts for under half of the shortfall where checked; the remainder is of unknown origin. The sample table shows roughly 48,000 clones, and approximately 85% are seen once. The ten largest clones take up 9.9% of the sample.

Comments on this clone: Its cognate antigen has yet to be identified. No qualities accompany the bases; no much larger clone lies one base away.

The chain links TRBV2 with TRBJ2-3; TRBD2 matches 9 bases in the middle. The sequencing used CD4+ or CD8+ T cells sorted from blood, collected in a trial of the OX40 agonist ivuxolimab. This clonotype originated in an adult with an advanced solid tumor such as melanoma, head and neck, liver or kidney cancer. The DNA sequence is given as TGTGCCAGCAGTCTAACCGGGACTAGCAGCACAGATACGCAGTATTTT. This encodes CASSLTGTSSTDTQYF.